These T cell receptor beta chains were read from a single sample in a study of blood T cell repertoires in COVID-19. The repertoire was sequenced with immunoSEQ multiplex PCR; TCRdb's copy has only in-frame clones and lacks some. The sample comprises about 50,000 clones, 65% to 85% of which are singletons, and 5.5% to 7.5% rests with the top ten. The sample taken for sequencing was peripheral blood. These receptor sequences come from a woman of 80 years or more with acute or convalescent COVID-19. CDR3s include the opening cysteine and the closing phenylalanine or tryptophan.

v_gene,j_gene,CDR3aa
TRBV18,TRBJ2-5,CASSPRRGETQYF
TRBV6-5,TRBJ2-3,CASSPWVGGMDTQYF
TRBV5-5,TRBJ1-3,CASSFGSGGGNTIYF
TRBV19,TRBJ1-1,CASKPSGYRMNTEAFF
TRBV12-5,TRBJ1-5,CASGSGDSRDQPQHF
TRBV5-1,TRBJ1-2,CASSLTGENGYTF
TRBV6-1,TRBJ1-2,CASSEGGGTSGYTF
TRBV24-1,TRBJ2-3,CATSDRGHTQYF
TRBV7-9,TRBJ1-1,CASSLGTGRTEAFF
TRBV19,TRBJ1-1,CASSFTDRTRGEAFF
TRBV7-9,TRBJ1-5,CASSQTGRGNQPQHF
TRBV18,TRBJ2-5,CASSPLGEAETQYF
TRBV11-2,TRBJ1-2,CASSLDQADPRGYGYTF
TRBV6-7,TRBJ2-7,CASSYTPTSGGDFEQYF
TRBV7-9,TRBJ1-3,CASRQGPVTSGNTIYF
TRBV6-1,TRBJ2-7,CASSEGPGSGGTYEQYF
TRBV15,TRBJ1-6,CATSRDRYNSPLHF
TRBV5-8,TRBJ2-1,CASSLRGGISIVGQFF
TRBV2,TRBJ2-5,CASHGPSGGQETQYF
TRBV11-2,TRBJ2-7,CASSSAGYEQYF
TRBV7-9,TRBJ1-2,CASSPGHEILIYGYTF
TRBV14,TRBJ2-7,CASSQGRGGPYEQYF
TRBV3-1/TRBV3-2,TRBJ1-1,CASRPRGRTGGEAFF
TRBV9,TRBJ1-4,CASSARQGGPNEKLFF
TRBV4-1,TRBJ2-7,CASSPEDAYEQYF
TRBV4-2,TRBJ1-4,CASSQERRGGYEKLFF
TRBV18,TRBJ2-4,CASTDPGQNSNAKNIQYF
TRBV5-8,TRBJ1-4,CASSPTGTRAEKLFF
TRBV11-3,TRBJ1-1,CASSLDEDGGQYTEAFF
TRBV11-2,TRBJ1-6,CASGYVVASYNSPLHF
TRBV21-1,TRBJ2-5,CASSKFPVTGGSWETQYF
TRBV6-5,TRBJ1-3,CASIKGGSGNTIYF
TRBV6-2/TRBV6-3,TRBJ2-5,CASSPRGGDRETQYF
TRBV2,TRBJ1-1,CASTHEGAGVRTEAFF
TRBV5-1,TRBJ2-3,CASSLAGRGTQYF
TRBV21-1,TRBJ2-3,CASSKGVRTSGGRQGTDTQYF
TRBV7-2,TRBJ2-5,CASSRGASGGEETQYF
TRBV6-1,TRBJ1-2,CASSESWQANYGYTF
TRBV7-9,TRBJ2-1,CASSYSQGGSYNEQFF
TRBV3-1/TRBV3-2,TRBJ1-1,CASSLTDRAAEAFF
TRBV5-1,TRBJ1-3,CASSLRESYRAFSGNTIYF
TRBV2,TRBJ1-6,CASSPPSRGNSPLHF
TRBV5-5,TRBJ1-3,CASSGGTVSGNTIYF
TRBV24-1,TRBJ2-3,CATSFGGDTQYF
TRBV7-6,TRBJ2-1,CASSLARASGRDNEQFF
TRBV5-6,TRBJ1-6,CASSYGQGRGYNSPLHF
TRBV6-5,TRBJ1-5,CASSSRGLSNQPQHF
TRBV27,TRBJ1-1,CASSLSLADSNTEAFF
TRBV19,TRBJ2-3,CATSYTSTDTQYF
TRBV6-5,TRBJ1-5,CASSPSDRGGQPQHF
TRBV18,TRBJ2-5,CASSLLPGLAKETQYF
TRBV27,TRBJ2-1,CASSRGGYLYNEQFF
TRBV18,TRBJ2-5,CASSLGRGQETQYF
TRBV21-1,TRBJ1-2,CARMGSPF
TRBV2,TRBJ2-7,CASSEPGEQYF